Following are 8 T cell receptor beta chains from one sample sequenced in a study of CD8 T cells in ankylosing spondylitis. One entry per CDR3 protein, called by TCRdb with MiXCR from the 5' RACE reads. The repertoire holds about 400,000 distinct CDR3 sequences, 20% to 25% seen once, with around 13% in the top ten. The sequenced sample consisted of blood, either unsorted or a sorted T cell fraction (not recorded which). The receptors were sampled from a male donor with ankylosing spondylitis or in good health (not recorded which).

The chain recombines TRBV4-1 with TRBJ2-7; the D gene is possibly TRBD1 (5 bases). Germline CDR1 is MGHRA and CDR2 is YSYEKL. The germline V and J ends were trimmed by 3 bases and 3 bases, with 9 bases remaining between them. The CDR3 has 13 residues. The CDR3 nucleotides read TGCGCCAGCAGCCAGACCCAGGGCTACGAGCAGTACTTC. Translated: CASSQTQGYEQYF.

This clonotype was seen a handful of times. This chain links TRBV5-1 with TRBJ2-1; TRBD2 aligns across 8 bases. The CDR3 runs 15 residues. J gave up 3 bases and V 3 bases, and 5 bases lay outside the gene matches. From germline, CDR1 is SGHRS and CDR2 YFSETQ. CDR3 bases: TGCGCCAGCAGCTGGCGGGGGGCCAACTACAATGAGCAGTTCTTC. This codes for CASSWRGANYNEQFF.

CDR3 loop: CASRPTGAYEQYF. In nucleotides, the CDR3 is TGTGCCAGCAGGCCGACAGGCGCCTACGAGCAGTACTTC. This chain joins TRBV7-8 and TRBJ2-7; D is possibly TRBD1 (6 bases). The V gene's germline CDR1 is SGHVS and CDR2 FQNEAQ. V lost 6 bases, J lost 2 bases, and 11 bases lay in between. The CDR3 has 13 residues.

The rearrangement joins TRBV3-1 to TRBJ2-1; TRBD2 matches 13 bases. J gave up 9 bases and V 8 bases, and 13 bases lay outside the gene matches. Per the germline V gene, CDR1 is LGHDT and CDR2 is YNNKEL (reference sequence). This CDR3 contains 16 residues. The DNA for the CDR3 is TGTGCCAGCTGCCGATCACTAGCGGGGGGGCCCCCTGAGCAGTTCTTC. Translating it yields CASCRSLAGGPPEQFF.

The rearrangement links TRBV4-1 to TRBJ2-7, with D perhaps TRBD1 (5 bases). The germline V gene has CDR1 MGHRA and CDR2 YSYEKL. Deletions cut 3 bases from V and 0 bases from J, with 12 bases between. The CDR3 has 15 amino acids. CDR3 sequence (DNA): TGCGCCAGCAGCCAGGGCGACAGTCCCTCCTACGAGCAGTACTTC. Amino acids: CASSQGDSPSYEQYF.

V usage is TRBV5-1 and J usage is TRBJ2-7, with a weak D call TRBD1 (6 bases). Germline loops: CDR1 SGHRS, CDR2 YFSETQ. Deletions cut 7 bases from V and 4 bases from J, with 15 bases between. The CDR3 spans 13 residues. The DNA for the CDR3 is TGCGCCAGCGGAATCTCCAGGGGTTACGAGCAGTACTTC. Amino acids: CASGISRGYEQYF.

The J gene is TRBJ2-1, the V gene TRBV7-6; D is unclear. The CDR3 spans 11 residues. CDR1 is SGHVS, CDR2 FNYEAQ, per germline. Trimming shortened V by 5 bases and J by 6 bases, and 5 bases separated the two germline ends. CDR3 in amino acids: CASSQSNEQFF. The CDR3 DNA follows: TGTGCCAGCAGCCAATCCAATGAGCAGTTCTTC. Full variable domain (missing parts from reference TRBV7-6 and TRBJ2-1): GAGVSQSPRYKVTKRGQDVALRCDPISGHVSLYWYRQALGQGPEFLTYFNYEAQQDKSGLPNDRFSAERPEGSISTLTIQRTEQRDSAMYRCASSQSNEQFFGPGTRLTVL.

The chain employs TRBV20-1 and TRBJ2-7; 8 bases align to TRBD2. Trimming took 2 bases from V and 6 from J; bases not matched to a gene: 3. This CDR3 has 12 residues. Germline CDR1 reads DFQATT; CDR2 reads SNEGSKA (reference sequence). CDR3 amino acids: CSARQGLGEQYF. The CDR3 nucleotides are TGCAGTGCTAGACAGGGACTAGGCGAGCAGTACTTC.